The source of this TCR beta chain is a study of identical twins. This clonotype was found many times. The antigen remains undetermined. V lost 7 bases and J lost 4; bases outside the gene matches: 6. This CDR3 has 12 amino acids. Germline CDR1 and CDR2: SQVTM and ANQGSEA. Notes on the study in general: Excess sharing by twins proved weaker in beta out-of-frame sequences. In monozygotic twins, models underestimated the sharing of out-of-frame TCR alpha. Analyses based on zero insertions could be partly confounded by invariant MAIT and iNKT cells.

TCRdb independently ran MiXCR on the 5' RACE reads; one entry per CDR3 protein. This table holds roughly 280,000 distinct CDR3 sequences, roughly 10% found once. These same records also appear under a second study, on yellow fever vaccine responses in identical twins. That report notes: Convergence reportedly seemed to mark part of the twins' vaccine T cell response, with personalization marking the rest.

This chain connects TRBV29-1 to TRBJ2-5, with 7 nucleotides matching TRBD1. This TCR was sampled from a woman aged 18 to 35 in good health. Sequencing was done on a sample of CD8+ T cells sorted from blood. The CDR3 is CSGNTGAETQYF. The CDR3 region has the DNA TGCAGCGGCAATACAGGGGCAGAGACCCAGTACTTC.